These T cell receptor beta chains were read from a single sample in a study of cytomegalovirus exposure and HLA in healthy donors. Data came from immunoSEQ multiplex PCR; TCRdb stores just in-frame clones and leaves some out. The sample data list fewer than 60,000 clones. The source material was PBMCs. The receptor set was obtained from a woman aged 40 to 50 in good health and CMV-seronegative. Both conserved end residues are part of each CDR3. Fields, in order: V gene, D gene, J gene, CDR3 DNA, CDR3 protein. D genes are given only for firm matches.

TRBV7-2	-	TRBJ1-6	TGTACCAGCAGCGGGCGGGACGAGAATTCACCCCTCCACTTT	CTSSGRDENSPLHF
TRBV7-9	-	TRBJ1-4	TGTGCCAGCAGCTCCTCCGCCTCAGATGAAAAACTGTTTTTT	CASSSSASDEKLFF
TRBV28	-	TRBJ2-2	TGTGCCAGCACCCTAACAGCCGCCGGGGAGCTGTTTTTT	CASTLTAAGELFF
TRBV10-3	-	TRBJ2-7	TGTGCCATCAGTGAGTCGGGTTCCAGGACCTACGAGCAGTACTTC	CAISESGSRTYEQYF
TRBV19	-	TRBJ2-3	TGTGCCAGTAGTACCGGGACCGGGGGTCCAGATACGCAGTATTTT	CASSTGTGGPDTQYF
TRBV30	-	TRBJ1-4	TGTGCCTGGAGTGCCGGACAGCTTGAAAAACTGTTTTTT	CAWSAGQLEKLFF
TRBV7-3	TRBD1	TRBJ1-1	TGTGCCAGCAGCTTGCAGGACAGGGTAAGGCCTGAAGCTTTCTTT	CASSLQDRVRPEAFF
TRBV28	TRBD2	TRBJ2-2	TGTGCCAGCAGTGGGACTAGCGGCACCGGGGAGCTGTTTTTT	CASSGTSGTGELFF
TRBV4-3	TRBD1	TRBJ2-7	TGCGCCAGCAGCCAAGAAATCGGACAGGTTGGCGGTGAGCAGTACTTC	CASSQEIGQVGGEQYF
TRBV18	TRBD2	TRBJ2-7	TGTGCCAGCTCACTGACTAGCGGGGTTTCCTACGAGCAGTACTTC	CASSLTSGVSYEQYF
TRBV5-6	-	TRBJ1-6	TGTGCCAGCAGCGAAGGAACAGGAGATAATTCACCCCTCCACTTT	CASSEGTGDNSPLHF
TRBV5-5	TRBD1	TRBJ1-1	TGTGCCAGCAGCTTACAGGGGGCAAACACTGAAGCTTTCTTT	CASSLQGANTEAFF
TRBV2	-	TRBJ1-4	TGTGCCAGCAACAGGGAGGGAACTAATGAAAAACTGTTTTTT	CASNREGTNEKLFF
TRBV5-1	TRBD2	TRBJ2-7	TGCGCCAGCAGTTCCCTAGCGGGTTCCCAGACCTACGAGCAGTACTTC	CASSSLAGSQTYEQYF
TRBV19	-	TRBJ2-3	TGTGCCAGTAGTTTCCAAACAGACAGCATCGATACGCAGTATTTT	CASSFQTDSIDTQYF
TRBV2	TRBD2	TRBJ2-7	TGTGCCAGCAGTGCGGAAGCGGGGGCCTACGAGCAGTACTTC	CASSAEAGAYEQYF
TRBV18	-	TRBJ2-1	TGTGCCAGCTCAGCCTTCGAACCCGGCGCGAGCGATGAGCAGTTCTTC	CASSAFEPGASDEQFF
TRBV19	-	TRBJ2-5	TGTGCCAGTAGCTCGTGGCGGATGGAGGAGGTCCAGTACTTC	CASSSWRMEEVQYF
TRBV5-1	-	TRBJ1-6	TGCGCCAGCAGCTTGGACAGCTATAATTCACCCCTCCACTTT	CASSLDSYNSPLHF
TRBV6-5	-	TRBJ2-5	TGTGCCAGCAGTTACGCGGCGGTCGAGACCCAGTACTTC	CASSYAAVETQYF
TRBV6-5	TRBD2	TRBJ2-7	TGTGCCAGCAGCCCCCCGGGAGGGAACGAGCAGTACTTC	CASSPPGGNEQYF
TRBV10-3	TRBD1	TRBJ2-2	TGTGCCATCAGTGGGACAGGGAACACCGGGGAGCTGTTTTTT	CAISGTGNTGELFF
TRBV5-1	TRBD1	TRBJ2-2	TGCGCCACAGGGACAGGGGAGCACACCGGGGAGCTGTTTTTT	CATGTGEHTGELFF
TRBV6-5	-	TRBJ1-3	TGTGCCAGCACTGGGCCCGGAAACACCATATATTTT	CASTGPGNTIYF
TRBV18	-	TRBJ2-5	TGTGCCAGCTCACCCAACCCGGGTGGGGAGAAGACCCAGTACTTC	CASSPNPGGEKTQYF
TRBV7-2	TRBD2	TRBJ2-5	TGTGCCAGCAGCTTAGAGGGACTAGGTGTGGAGACCCAGTACTTC	CASSLEGLGVETQYF
TRBV7-2	TRBD1	TRBJ1-3	TGTGCCAGCAGCTTAGAAACGGGACAGGGGGCCTCTGGAAACACCATATATTTT	CASSLETGQGASGNTIYF
TRBV30	TRBD1	TRBJ1-1	TGTGCCTGGAGTTCGCGACCGGGACAGGGTAACACTGAAGCTTTCTTT	CAWSSRPGQGNTEAFF